This T cell receptor (beta chain) appears in the sequencing data of a study of cytotoxic CD8 clonotypes in ibrutinib-treated CLL. Findings of the study overall: Increased clonality at ibrutinib response gave way to a return toward baseline at progression. Treatment left the uncommon public clonotypes either contracted or stable in frequency.

The table came from immunoSEQ multiplex PCR; TCRdb's copy has only in-frame clones and leaves some out. Among 20,000 to 30,000 clones listed, approximately 80% were seen once. The CDR3 contains 12 residues. Germline V gives CDR1 MDHEN, CDR2 SYDVKM. Trimming pared 5 bases from V and 8 bases from J, leaving 12 bases between. This clone was seen only a few times. Its target is not known. This sample comprised PBMCs, obtained before ibrutinib treatment. The genes are TRBV28 and TRBJ1-1; D remains unclear. The clonotype originates from a human donor with chronic lymphocytic leukemia. CDR3 DNA: TGTGCCAGCAGTCTGACCGGAATGGAAGCTTTCTTT. Its protein is CASSLTGMEAFF.